A selection of T cell receptor beta chains follows, all from one sample in a study of vaccination and CD4 T cells after COVID-19. Their cognate antigens are unknown. TCRdb ran MiXCR on the PCR reads and lists one entry per CDR3 protein. The table has some 21,000 distinct CDR3 sequences, roughly 50% seen once; the top ten hold about 12%. Specimen: CD4+ T cells from blood, cultured in vitro, collected about 7 months after SARS-CoV-2 vaccination. These receptors all stem from a human donor who had recovered from COVID-19. The CDR3 runs from the conserved cysteine through the conserved F or W. A D gene is named only where the DNA matches it firmly.

V,D,length,J,CDR3
TRBV27,-,12,TRBJ1-5,CASSFHGQPQHF
TRBV6-1,-,14,TRBJ2-7,CASHQGRGPHEQYF
TRBV6-1,-,16,TRBJ2-5,CASSEAVYRASETQYF
TRBV11-2,-,19,TRBJ1-6,CASRTLTSLRGLSNSPLHF
TRBV20-1,TRBD1,14,TRBJ2-7,CSARGGTGTSEQYF
TRBV7-9,TRBD1,14,TRBJ2-7,CASSLDRGTYEQYF
TRBV27,-,13,TRBJ2-7,CARTSRVRNEQYF
TRBV6-1,TRBD1,13,TRBJ1-5,CASSGQGDQPQHF
TRBV7-3,TRBD1,13,TRBJ2-3,CASSSGQGRTQYF
TRBV6-1,-,16,TRBJ2-5,CASSGGPAIRSETQYF
TRBV7-6,-,13,TRBJ1-1,CASSFEGNTEAFF
TRBV27,TRBD2,15,TRBJ2-1,CASTFSGRAPNEQFF
TRBV11-2,-,14,TRBJ1-1,CASSLGQANTEAFF
TRBV7-3,TRBD2,14,TRBJ2-3,CASSLGLADNTQYF
TRBV20-1,-,16,TRBJ2-6,CSADTGTLSGANVLTF
TRBV7-6,TRBD1,12,TRBJ2-7,CASGQGEYEQYF
TRBV20-1,-,13,TRBJ2-7,CSARSRYGYEQYF
TRBV29-1,-,15,TRBJ2-7,CSTLDPGASAYEQYF
TRBV18,-,17,TRBJ2-7,CASSPPGQGGTVYEQYF
TRBV7-6,-,17,TRBJ1-3,CASSLASQGARGNTIYF
TRBV11-1,TRBD2,16,TRBJ2-1,CASSLNPGGTYNEQFF
TRBV6-1,TRBD1,15,TRBJ1-1,CASRWTGGMNTEAFF
TRBV20-1,TRBD2,17,TRBJ2-3,CSASGTSGVDGTDTQYF
TRBV12-3/TRBV12-4,-,14,TRBJ1-5,CASSLSGRLGPQHF
TRBV6-2/TRBV6-3,TRBD2,15,TRBJ2-5,CASTTIAGGRETQYF
TRBV15,TRBD1,16,TRBJ1-5,CATSRKDRGINQPQHF
TRBV4-1,-,15,TRBJ1-5,CASSQDLGRNQPQHF
TRBV2,-,15,TRBJ1-2,CASSAQITTNYGYTF
TRBV15,-,15,TRBJ1-5,CATTGVQGKNQPQHF
TRBV7-2,TRBD2,15,TRBJ2-7,CASSWLAGGGGEQYF
TRBV11-1,-,14,TRBJ2-7,CASSYSGQGYEQYF
TRBV20-1,-,14,TRBJ2-3,CSASEGLNPDTQYF
TRBV15,TRBD2,15,TRBJ2-1,CATSSETSGDNEQFF
TRBV6-1,-,13,TRBJ2-4,CASSVGDGNIQYF
TRBV10-3,-,14,TRBJ1-1,CAISETRGDTEAFF
TRBV6-5,-,15,TRBJ2-7,CASSYSPQGGYEQYF
TRBV20-1,-,13,TRBJ2-3,CSATGEATDTQYF
TRBV20-1,TRBD2,16,TRBJ2-1,CSALTSGRTSYNEQFF
TRBV6-2/TRBV6-3,TRBD2,14,TRBJ2-1,CASRLAGVTDEQFF
TRBV6-7,-,13,TRBJ1-5,CASRAGVDQPQHF
TRBV20-1,TRBD1,14,TRBJ1-1,CSAPAGGAYTEAFF
TRBV20-1,TRBD1,14,TRBJ1-1,CSARETGPGTEAFF
TRBV7-2,-,13,TRBJ1-5,CASSPSLGQPQHF
TRBV7-3,-,15,TRBJ2-3,CASSFAGYSTDTQYF
TRBV20-1,-,12,TRBJ1-6,CSAGENNSPLHF
TRBV7-9,TRBD1,12,TRBJ1-1,CASSNRDRGSFF
TRBV5-1,-,15,TRBJ2-5,CASSPGSGGQETQYF
TRBV7-8,-,14,TRBJ2-2,CASSLLVGAGELFF
TRBV10-3,-,14,TRBJ2-7,CAISQTEEGGEQYF
TRBV19,-,14,TRBJ1-5,CASSTERGHQPQHF
TRBV7-2,-,14,TRBJ2-7,CASSLRAGPYEQYF